This entry describes one TCR beta chain. Using immunoSEQ multiplex PCR, the repertoire was profiled, and TCRdb retains in-frame clones only, with some absent. The repertoire consists of around 980,000 clones, with around 82% occurring once and the leading ten covering roughly 0.55%. This sample stems from a study of shared clonotypes between healthy human individuals. This CDR3 spans 11 amino acids. From germline, CDR1 is SQVTM and CDR2 ANQGSEA. Trimming removed 7 bases at V and 2 bases at J, with 9 bases between. Input material: memory CD4+ T cells from PBMCs. Indicated subset: CD45RA-negative fraction. The receptor's source is a man younger than 30 in good health. Some clones in this sample may be carry-over from other donors' samples. The chain links TRBV29-1 to TRBJ2-7; unclear D gene. The CDR3 sequence is CSAGFTYEQYF. CDR3 DNA: TGCAGCGCCGGGTTCACCTACGAGCAGTACTTC.